This is a list of T cell receptor beta chains from one sample in a study of shared clonotypes between healthy human individuals. Generated by immunoSEQ multiplex PCR, the TCRdb table keeps only in-frame clones and is missing some. The sample comprises some 1 million clones, about 75% of which are singletons, and roughly 1.4% rests with the top ten. Sequencing input: memory CD4+ T cells sorted from blood. The receptors derive from a man aged 18-30 years in good health. The CDR3 runs from the conserved cysteine through the conserved F or W. The D gene is left open where the match is weak. The size of a clone is reported for some rows only, either as once, few or many, or as a class for expanded clones.

D gene,V gene,clone size,J gene,CDR3 protein,CDR3 DNA
TRBD1,TRBV7-9,many,TRBJ2-2,CASSYGQGAGELFF,TGTGCCAGCAGCTACGGACAGGGGGCCGGGGAGCTGTTTTTT
.,TRBV5-1,.,TRBJ1-1,CASSLVSNRADTEAFF,TGCGCCAGCAGCTTGGTTAGTAACAGGGCTGACACTGAAGCTTTCTTT
.,TRBV19,.,TRBJ2-7,CASSLTGTYEQYF,TGTGCCAGTAGCCTAACAGGAACCTACGAGCAGTACTTC
TRBD2,TRBV5-1,.,TRBJ2-3,CASSSGTSETDTQYF,TGCGCCAGCAGCTCCGGGACTAGCGAGACAGATACGCAGTATTTT
.,TRBV4-1,few,TRBJ2-1,CASSRIWTVSYNEQFF,TGCGCCAGCAGCCGAATCTGGACTGTCTCCTACAATGAGCAGTTCTTC
.,TRBV28,.,TRBJ2-2,CASLGATNTGELFF,TGTGCCAGCCTCGGGGCTACGAACACCGGGGAGCTGTTTTTT
.,TRBV30,.,TRBJ1-4,CAWSGGVNEKLFF,TGTGCCTGGAGTGGGGGAGTGAATGAAAAACTGTTTTTT
.,TRBV5-1,.,TRBJ2-7,CASSLVRGGRQYF,TGCGCCAGCAGCTTGGTACGGGGCGGCCGACAATACTTC
TRBD1,TRBV7-2,.,TRBJ1-2,CASSLDVGQGYGYTF,TGTGCCAGCAGCTTAGATGTGGGACAGGGGTATGGCTACACCTTC
.,TRBV2,few,TRBJ1-1,CASSEFLGNTEAFF,TGTGCCAGCAGTGAATTTCTGGGGAACACTGAAGCTTTCTTT
.,TRBV19,.,TRBJ1-1,CASSIAGGNTEAFF,TGTGCCAGTAGTATAGCCGGGGGGAACACTGAAGCTTTCTTT
TRBD1,TRBV20-1,.,TRBJ2-1,CSARDREDLFF,TGCAGTGCTAGGGACAGGGAAGACCTCTTCTTC
TRBD1,TRBV5-1,.,TRBJ2-5,CASSFNGQGIKETQYF,TGCGCCAGCAGCTTTAACGGACAGGGGATAAAGGAGACCCAGTACTTC
TRBD2,TRBV6-1,few,TRBJ2-1,CASTETSGRSNEQFF,TGTGCCAGCACTGAGACTAGCGGGAGAAGCAATGAGCAGTTCTTC
.,TRBV11-2,.,TRBJ1-2,CASSTTDGKGYGYTF,TGTGCCAGCAGCACAACAGACGGGAAAGGTTATGGCTACACCTTC
TRBD2,TRBV4-3,.,TRBJ2-5,CASSQEVIAGGETQYF,TGCGCCAGCAGCCAAGAGGTTATAGCGGGAGGGGAGACCCAGTACTTC
.,TRBV4-3,.,TRBJ1-3,CASSQAVSGNTIYF,TGCGCCAGCAGCCAAGCAGTCTCTGGAAACACCATATATTTT
TRBD1,TRBV5-1,once,TRBJ2-7,CASRPLGQGEQYF,TGCGCCAGCCGACCTCTGGGACAGGGCGAGCAGTACTTC
.,TRBV2,.,TRBJ2-3,CASSEETGLHTQYF,TGTGCCAGCAGTGAAGAGACGGGGTTACATACGCAGTATTTT
.,TRBV18,.,TRBJ1-5,CASSRDGNQPQHF,TGTGCCAGCTCACGGGACGGCAATCAGCCCCAGCATTTT
TRBD1,TRBV27,many,TRBJ1-4,CASSLERGREKLFF,TGTGCCAGCAGTTTAGAGAGGGGGCGGGAAAAACTGTTTTTT
TRBD1,TRBV19,once,TRBJ2-6,CAGGTGANVLTF,TGTGCAGGGGGCACTGGGGCCAACGTCCTGACTTTC
TRBD2,TRBV10-3,.,TRBJ2-3,CAIRGTSGDHKRQSTDTQYF,TGTGCCATCAGGGGGACTAGCGGGGATCACAAGAGACAGAGCACAGATACGCAGTATTTT
.,TRBV7-2,.,TRBJ1-2,CASRGGSAVNTF,TGTGCCAGCAGGGGGGGGTCGGCCGTTAACACCTTC
TRBD2,TRBV18,.,TRBJ2-2,CASSPVLAGATGELFF,TGTGCCAGCTCACCGGTCCTAGCGGGAGCTACCGGGGAGCTGTTTTTT
.,TRBV5-1,.,TRBJ2-3,CASSLGMLAADTQYF,TGCGCCAGCAGCTTGGGTATGTTAGCGGCAGATACGCAGTATTTT
.,TRBV14,.,TRBJ1-2,CASSQRSLSSKEGPNYGYTF,TGTGCCAGCAGCCAGAGGTCCCTATCTTCGAAAGAAGGCCCTAACTATGGCTACACCTTC
.,TRBV7-7,.,TRBJ2-2,CASSLKGASGAINTGELFF,TGTGCTAGCAGCTTGAAGGGGGCTAGCGGTGCGATAAACACCGGGGAGCTGTTTTTT
.,TRBV7-9,.,TRBJ2-7,CASSLEAAYEQYF,TGTGCCAGCAGCTTAGAGGCAGCCTACGAGCAGTACTTC
.,TRBV6-5,once,TRBJ1-1,CASSGDLSGAFF,TGTGCCAGCAGCGGGGACCTTTCGGGAGCTTTCTTT
.,TRBV10-3,.,TRBJ2-4,CAISEQGNLAKNIQYF,TGTGCCATCAGTGAACAGGGAAATCTAGCCAAAAACATTCAGTACTTC
.,TRBV9,.,TRBJ2-3,CASSPDVSSTDTQYF,TGTGCCAGCAGCCCTGACGTCTCTAGCACAGATACGCAGTATTTT
.,TRBV27,once,TRBJ2-4,CASSSNGGREKNIQYF,TGTGCCAGCAGTTCGAACGGGGGGCGGGAAAAAAACATTCAGTACTTC
.,TRBV2,.,TRBJ2-2,CASSDPGELFF,TGTGCCAGCAGTGACCCCGGGGAGCTGTTTTTT
.,TRBV9,.,TRBJ2-1,CASSVVGGSYNEQFF,TGTGCCAGCAGCGTAGTCGGGGGTTCCTACAATGAGCAGTTCTTC
.,TRBV28,.,TRBJ2-5,CATNLRGLETQYF,TGTGCCACCAACCTGCGGGGCCTTGAGACCCAGTACTTC
.,TRBV2,.,TRBJ1-3,CASSGGASGNTIYF,TGTGCCAGCAGTGGGGGGGCTTCCGGAAACACCATATATTTT
TRBD2,TRBV7-9,.,TRBJ2-3,CASSPSPSGGAGDTQYF,TGTGCCAGCAGCCCTTCGCCTAGCGGGGGGGCGGGAGATACGCAGTATTTT
.,TRBV5-6,.,TRBJ2-1,CASSDGQRNFNEQFF,TGTGCCAGCAGCGACGGACAGAGAAACTTCAATGAGCAGTTCTTC
TRBD2,TRBV6-1,.,TRBJ2-2,CASRFGGRTPGELFF,TGTGCCAGCCGCTTTGGCGGGAGGACCCCAGGGGAGCTGTTTTTT
TRBD1,TRBV28,.,TRBJ2-4,CASSLLGGQGNIQYF,TGTGCCAGCAGTTTATTAGGGGGACAGGGGAACATTCAGTACTTC
TRBD1,TRBV4-2,few,TRBJ2-1,CASSQVYRGSASQRNYNEQFF,TGTGCCAGCAGCCAGGTTTACAGGGGATCGGCTTCCCAACGGAACTACAATGAGCAGTTCTTC
.,TRBV5-4,.,TRBJ2-5,CASSYYGQGSYQETQYF,TGTGCCAGCAGCTATTACGGGCAGGGTTCGTACCAAGAGACCCAGTACTTC
.,TRBV7-9,.,TRBJ2-3,CASSPGAATDTQYF,TGTGCCAGCAGCCCTGGGGCAGCAACAGATACGCAGTATTTT
TRBD2,TRBV13,.,TRBJ2-2,CASSSFRDFSGRAGNTGELFF,TGTGCCAGCAGCTCATTTAGAGACTTTAGCGGGAGGGCCGGGAACACCGGGGAGCTGTTTTTT
.,TRBV7-2,.,TRBJ2-1,CASSFTGLANEQFF,TGTGCCAGCAGCTTCACAGGGCTGGCCAATGAGCAGTTCTTC
.,TRBV5-4,.,TRBJ2-7,CASCRAIPAYEQYF,TGTGCCAGCTGTAGGGCCATCCCCGCCTACGAGCAGTACTTC
.,TRBV2,.,TRBJ2-3,CASSAIQHGTDTQYF,TGTGCCAGCAGTGCCATACAGCACGGGACAGATACGCAGTATTTT
TRBD1,TRBV9,few,TRBJ1-2,CASSVVPTGGSYGYTF,TGTGCCAGCAGCGTAGTCCCCACAGGGGGCTCCTATGGCTACACCTTC
.,TRBV18,.,TRBJ1-2,CASSPVAANYGYTF,TGTGCCAGCTCACCCGTCGCTGCTAACTATGGCTACACCTTC
.,TRBV2,.,TRBJ2-3,CASSEILLVESRGTQYF,TGTGCCAGCAGTGAAATCCTCCTGGTGGAGTCGCGGGGTACGCAGTATTTT